This T cell receptor beta chain was observed in a study of cytomegalovirus exposure and HLA in healthy donors. Study-level points and caveats: In an earlier analysis, most TCR beta V segments were productive about 90% or about 30% of the time. Over 150 TCR beta chains were listed as cytomegalovirus-associated.

The PCR ran on 60 Vbeta and 13 Jbeta primers. TCRdb's table, derived via immunoSEQ multiplex PCR, lists solely in-frame clones and lacks some. The data contain about 180,000 clones, 77% of them seen just once; the ten biggest clones take up 3.7%. Trimming stripped 1 base from V and 11 bases from J, with 9 bases between. In germline, CDR1 is SNHLY, CDR2 FYNNEI. This CDR3 region has 12 residues. With regard to this clone: No antigen is known for it.

Material for sequencing was PBMCs. The sequence came from a woman aged 55-70 years in good health and CMV-seropositive. The rearrangement joins TRBV2 to TRBJ2-1; D unclear. The CDR3 sequence is CASSEGVTKQFF. For the CDR3, the DNA is TGTGCCAGCAGTGAAGGGGTGACAAAGCAGTTCTTC.